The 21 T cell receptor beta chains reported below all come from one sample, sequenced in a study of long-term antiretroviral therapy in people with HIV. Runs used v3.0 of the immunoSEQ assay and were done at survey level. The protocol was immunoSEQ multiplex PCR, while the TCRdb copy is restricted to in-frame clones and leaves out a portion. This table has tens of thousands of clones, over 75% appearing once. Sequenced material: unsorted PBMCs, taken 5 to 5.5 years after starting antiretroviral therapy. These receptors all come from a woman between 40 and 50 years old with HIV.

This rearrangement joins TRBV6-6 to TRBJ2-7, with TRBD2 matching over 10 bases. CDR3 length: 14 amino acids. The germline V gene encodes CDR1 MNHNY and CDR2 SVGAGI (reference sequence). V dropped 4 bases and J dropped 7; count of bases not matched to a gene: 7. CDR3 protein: CASSLAGGSREQYF. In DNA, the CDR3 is TGTGCCAGCAGTTTAGCGGGAGGATCGCGGGAGCAGTACTTC.

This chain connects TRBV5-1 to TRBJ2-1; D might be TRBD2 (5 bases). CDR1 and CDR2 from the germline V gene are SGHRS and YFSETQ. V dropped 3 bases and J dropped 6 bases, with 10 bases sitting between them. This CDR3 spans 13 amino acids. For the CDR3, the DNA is TGCGCCAGCAGCTGGATAGGAGGCAATGAGCAGTTCTTC. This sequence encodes CASSWIGGNEQFF.

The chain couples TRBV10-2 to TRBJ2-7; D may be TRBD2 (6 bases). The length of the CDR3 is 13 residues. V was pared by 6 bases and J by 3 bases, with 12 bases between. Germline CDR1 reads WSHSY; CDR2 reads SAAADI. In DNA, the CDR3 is TGCGCCAGCAGGAGTCAGGAGGGCTACGAGCAGTACTTC. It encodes CASRSQEGYEQYF.

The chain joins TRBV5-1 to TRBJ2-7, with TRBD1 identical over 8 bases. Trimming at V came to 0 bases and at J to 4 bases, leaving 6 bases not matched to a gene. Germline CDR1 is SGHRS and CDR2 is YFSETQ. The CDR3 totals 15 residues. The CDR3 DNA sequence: TGCGCCAGCAGCTTGGCAGGGGGCGTATTTTACGAGCAGTACTTC. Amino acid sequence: CASSLAGGVFYEQYF.

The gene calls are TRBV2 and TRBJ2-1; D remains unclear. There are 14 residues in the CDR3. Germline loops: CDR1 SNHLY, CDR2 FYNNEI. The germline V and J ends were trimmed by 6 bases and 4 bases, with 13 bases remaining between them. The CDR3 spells CASRGQALYNEQFF. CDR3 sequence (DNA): TGTGCCAGCAGAGGGCAAGCATTGTACAATGAGCAGTTCTTC.

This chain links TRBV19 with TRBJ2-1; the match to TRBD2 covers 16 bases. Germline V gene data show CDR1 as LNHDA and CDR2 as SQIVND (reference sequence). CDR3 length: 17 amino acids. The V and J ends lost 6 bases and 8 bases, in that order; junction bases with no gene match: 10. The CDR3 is CASRRGGLAGGIDEQFF. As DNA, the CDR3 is TGTGCCAGTAGAAGAGGGGGACTAGCGGGAGGGATCGATGAGCAGTTCTTC.

CDR3 protein: CASTPVGASNYGYTF. CDR3 coding DNA: TGCGCCAGCACCCCGGTTGGAGCCTCAAACTATGGCTACACCTTC. The chain recombines TRBV5-1 with TRBJ1-2; D not resolved. V was shortened by 6 bases and J by 2 bases, with 17 bases between the two germline ends. The CDR3 totals 15 residues. Per germline, CDR1 SGHRS and CDR2 YFSETQ.

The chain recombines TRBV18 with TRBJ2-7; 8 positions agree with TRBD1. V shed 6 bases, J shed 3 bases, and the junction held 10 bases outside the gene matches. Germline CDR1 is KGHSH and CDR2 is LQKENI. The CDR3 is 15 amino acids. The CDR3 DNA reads TGTGCCAGCTCGCAAAACCCAGGGGGCAGCTACGAGCAGTACTTC. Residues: CASSQNPGGSYEQYF.

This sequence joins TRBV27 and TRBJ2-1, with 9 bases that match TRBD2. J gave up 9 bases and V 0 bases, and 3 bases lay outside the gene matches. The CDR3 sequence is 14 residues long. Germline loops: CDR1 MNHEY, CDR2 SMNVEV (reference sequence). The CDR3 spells CASSLSSGSTEQFF. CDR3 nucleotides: TGTGCCAGCAGTTTATCTAGCGGGAGTACTGAGCAGTTCTTC.

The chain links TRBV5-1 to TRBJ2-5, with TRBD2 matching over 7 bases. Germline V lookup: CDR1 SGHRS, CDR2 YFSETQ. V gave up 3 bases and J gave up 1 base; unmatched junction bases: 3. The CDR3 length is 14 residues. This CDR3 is CASSYSSGQETQYF. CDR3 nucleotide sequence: TGCGCCAGCAGCTATTCTAGCGGCCAAGAGACCCAGTACTTC. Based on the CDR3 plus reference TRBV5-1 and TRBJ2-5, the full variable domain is KAGVTQTPRYLIKTRGQQVTLSCSPISGHRSVSWYQQTPGQGLQFLFEYFSETQRNKGNFPGRFSGRQFSNSRSEMNVSTLELGDSALYLCASSYSSGQETQYFGPGTRLLVL.

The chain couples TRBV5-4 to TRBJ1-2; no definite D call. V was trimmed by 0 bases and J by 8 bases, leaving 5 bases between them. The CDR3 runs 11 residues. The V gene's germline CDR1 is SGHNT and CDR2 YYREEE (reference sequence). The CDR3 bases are TGTGCCAGCAGCTTGGCCGAGGGCTACACCTTC. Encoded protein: CASSLAEGYTF.

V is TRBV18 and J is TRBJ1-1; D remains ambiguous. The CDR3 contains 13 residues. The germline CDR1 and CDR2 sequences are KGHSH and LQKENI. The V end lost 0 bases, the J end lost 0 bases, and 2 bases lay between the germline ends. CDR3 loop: CASSPPLNTEAFF. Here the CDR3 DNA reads TGTGCCAGCTCACCACCATTGAACACTGAAGCTTTCTTT.

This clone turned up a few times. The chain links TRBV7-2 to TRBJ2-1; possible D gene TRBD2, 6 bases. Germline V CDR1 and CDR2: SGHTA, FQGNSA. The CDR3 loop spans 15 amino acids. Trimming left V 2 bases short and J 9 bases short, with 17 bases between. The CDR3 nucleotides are TGTGCCAGCAGCTTACGGGAGATAAAGTACGGTGAGCAGTTCTTC. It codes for CASSLREIKYGEQFF.

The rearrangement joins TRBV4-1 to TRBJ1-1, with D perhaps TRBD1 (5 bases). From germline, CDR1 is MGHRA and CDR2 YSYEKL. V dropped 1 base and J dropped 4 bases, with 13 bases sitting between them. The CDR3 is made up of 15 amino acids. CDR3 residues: CASSQGQGVGTEAFF. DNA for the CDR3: TGCGCCAGCAGCCAAGGGCAGGGAGTGGGCACTGAAGCTTTCTTT.

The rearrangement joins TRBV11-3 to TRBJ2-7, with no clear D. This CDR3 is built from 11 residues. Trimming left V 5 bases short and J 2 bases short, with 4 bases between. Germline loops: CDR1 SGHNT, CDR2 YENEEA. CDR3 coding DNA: TGTGCCAGCAGCCGGACCTACGAGCAGTACTTC. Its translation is CASSRTYEQYF.

CDR3 DNA: TGTGCCAGTAGTGGTGGGACTAGTCTCTACGGTGAGCAGTTCTTC. Translating it yields CASSGGTSLYGEQFF. The chain is built from TRBV19 and TRBJ2-1; the match to TRBD2 covers 8 bases. Germline V gives CDR1 LNHDA, CDR2 SQIVND (reference sequence). The CDR3 extends over 15 amino acids. Losses at the gene ends were 5 bases for V and 9 bases for J; bases not matched to a gene: 12.

The CDR3 loop reads CASSGGGAGEQFF. The DNA of the CDR3 is TGTGCCAGCAGCGGCGGGGGGGCCGGAGAGCAGTTCTTC. This sequence joins TRBV7-6 and TRBJ2-1; 9 bases match TRBD2. The CDR3 runs 13 residues. Germline V gene lookup returns CDR1 SGHVS and CDR2 FNYEAQ. V trimming: 5 bases; J trimming: 10 bases; junction bases outside the gene matches: 6.

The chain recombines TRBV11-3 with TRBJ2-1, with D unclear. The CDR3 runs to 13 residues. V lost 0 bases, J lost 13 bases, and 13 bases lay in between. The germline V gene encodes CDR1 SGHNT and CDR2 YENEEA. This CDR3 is CASSLEPSRIQFF. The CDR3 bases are TGTGCCAGCAGCTTAGAACCGTCGAGAATTCAGTTCTTC.

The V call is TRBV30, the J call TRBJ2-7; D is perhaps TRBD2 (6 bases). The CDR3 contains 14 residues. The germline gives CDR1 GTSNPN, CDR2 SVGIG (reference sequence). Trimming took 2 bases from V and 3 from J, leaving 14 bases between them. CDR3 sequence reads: CAWSSTLARYEQYF. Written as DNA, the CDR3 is TGTGCCTGGAGTTCCACGCTAGCGCGCTACGAGCAGTACTTC.

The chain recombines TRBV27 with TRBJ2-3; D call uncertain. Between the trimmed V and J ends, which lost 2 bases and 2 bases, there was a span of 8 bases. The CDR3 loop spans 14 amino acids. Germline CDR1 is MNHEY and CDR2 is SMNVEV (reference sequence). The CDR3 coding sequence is TGTGCCAGCAGTTTAGTCAGATCCACAGATACGCAGTATTTT. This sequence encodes CASSLVRSTDTQYF.

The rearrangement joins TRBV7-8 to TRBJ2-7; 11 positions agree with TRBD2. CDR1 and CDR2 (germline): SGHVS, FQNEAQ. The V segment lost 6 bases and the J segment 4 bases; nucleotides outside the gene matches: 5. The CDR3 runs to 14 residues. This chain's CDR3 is CASRSLAGAYEQYF. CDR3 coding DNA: TGTGCCAGCAGATCACTAGCGGGAGCTTACGAGCAGTACTTC.